These T cell receptor beta chains were read from a single sample in a study of blood T cell repertoires in COVID-19. Sequenced by immunoSEQ multiplex PCR; TCRdb stores in-frame clones only, minus some. The table records a few hundred thousand clones, around 90% of them present only once. The specimen sequenced was PBMCs or T cells enriched from blood (not recorded which). The receptors come from a young woman who had recovered from COVID-19. Each CDR3 is given with its conserved first and last residue. D genes are given only for firm matches. Clone size is given for some rows only: seen once, a few or many times, or a class if the clone is expanded.

clone_size	j_call	v_call	d_call	cdr3_nt	cdr3_aa
NA	TRBJ1-2	TRBV11-2	TRBD1	TGTGCCAGCAGCCAAGCAGGGGGTAACTATGGCTACACCTTC	CASSQAGGNYGYTF
NA	TRBJ1-4	TRBV5-1	TRBD1	TGCGCCAGCAGCCATTGGGGACAGGGCTCCCTTAATGAAAAACTGTTTTTT	CASSHWGQGSLNEKLFF
NA	TRBJ2-2	TRBV10-3	NA	TGTGCCATCAGCTCCTACGGGGGAGACACCGGGGAGCTGTTTTTT	CAISSYGGDTGELFF
few	TRBJ2-3	TRBV7-2	NA	TGTGCCAGCAGCTTGGTCCCGGGGGATACGCAGTATTTT	CASSLVPGDTQYF
NA	TRBJ1-1	TRBV5-4	NA	TGTGCCAGCAGCTTAGCGGGTTCTAGGGGGGGGACTGAAGCTTTCTTT	CASSLAGSRGGTEAFF
NA	TRBJ2-5	TRBV5-4	TRBD2	TGTGCCAGCAGCTTGCGACTAGCGGGGGGGCAAGAGACCCAGTACTTC	CASSLRLAGGQETQYF
NA	TRBJ2-5	TRBV7-6	TRBD1	TGTGCCAGCAGTCTCCGGGACAGGGGGATAGGGGAAGAGACCCAGTACTTC	CASSLRDRGIGEETQYF
NA	TRBJ1-3	TRBV27	TRBD1	TGTGCCAGCAGTTCTTCAGGGACAGGGAGGTTCGTTGGAAACACCATATATTTT	CASSSSGTGRFVGNTIYF
NA	TRBJ2-1	TRBV6-5	NA	TGTGCCAGCAGTTACTCGAGGCCCGGTGTCAGTGAGCAGTTCTTC	CASSYSRPGVSEQFF
NA	TRBJ2-6	TRBV4-3	NA	TGCGCCAGCAGCCGCTACGGGAAGCAGGCCCATGACTCTGGGGCCAACGTCCTGACTTTC	CASSRYGKQAHDSGANVLTF
NA	TRBJ1-4	TRBV28	NA	TGTGCCAGCAGTCAGCTCGCTGGGACACAATTTAATGAAAAACTGTTTTTT	CASSQLAGTQFNEKLFF
few	TRBJ1-5	TRBV14	NA	TGTGCCAGCAGCCAAGGAGAGGGTCAGCCCCAGCATTTT	CASSQGEGQPQHF
few	TRBJ1-2	TRBV19	NA	TGTGCCAGTAGTTCGTCAGGGTGGGACTATGGCTACACCTTC	CASSSSGWDYGYTF
NA	TRBJ1-1	TRBV7-2	TRBD1	TGTGCCAGCAGTCCAGGGGGGAACACTGAAGCTTTCTTT	CASSPGGNTEAFF
NA	TRBJ1-2	TRBV7-2	TRBD1	TGTGCCAGCAGCTTCCTCTCGTGGGGGGACAGAACTAACTATGGCTACACCTTC	CASSFLSWGDRTNYGYTF
NA	TRBJ1-4	TRBV5-1	TRBD1	TGCGCCAGCAGCTTGACCGGGACAGACCTAAAACTGTTTTTT	CASSLTGTDLKLFF
NA	TRBJ1-6	TRBV3-1/TRBV3-2	TRBD1	TGTGCCAGCAGCCAAGGACAGGGTCCGTATTCACCCCTCCACTTT	CASSQGQGPYSPLHF
NA	TRBJ1-1	TRBV7-9	TRBD1	TGTGCCAGCAGTGCTAATTGGGACAGGGTAGCTGAAGCTTTCTTT	CASSANWDRVAEAFF
NA	TRBJ2-3	TRBV4-3	NA	TGCGCCAGCAGCCAAGATGTAAGCGGGCCGCAGTATTTT	CASSQDVSGPQYF
NA	TRBJ1-2	TRBV30	NA	TGTGCCTGGGACTTGCTCACTAGCTATGGCTACACCTTC	CAWDLLTSYGYTF
NA	TRBJ1-1	TRBV4-3	TRBD1	TGCGCCAGCAGCCAGACGTGGGACAGGCGGGTGGACGACACTGAAGCTTTCTTT	CASSQTWDRRVDDTEAFF
NA	TRBJ2-1	TRBV11-3	NA	TGTGCCAGCAGCTTGACGAACGGAGGAGACAATGAGCAGTTCTTC	CASSLTNGGDNEQFF